At least ten counts were recorded for the clone carrying this TCR beta chain. Its antigen is still unknown. Libraries of naive CD8 T cells were made from roughly 18,000 to 920,000 sorted cells. They used 10%, 30% or 50% RNA. The data were obtained in a study of molecular identifiers for immune sequencing clone quantification. TCRdb used MiXCR to reprocess the PCR reads, holding one entry per CDR3 protein. The table includes 80,000 to 95,000 distinct CDR3 sequences, around 20% detected once. V was clipped by 0 bases and J by 0 bases, with 10 bases between them. Germline V gives CDR1 SGHRS, CDR2 YFSETQ. The CDR3 is 16 residues long. Regarding the study as a whole: Detectable among some 950,000 naive cells, according to reports, was Jurkat TCR RNA spiked in from one cell.

The source is a human donor in good health. Some libraries in this study had Jurkat cell RNA spiked in. The chain links TRBV5-1 to TRBJ2-1; D gene uncertain. Sequencing used naive CD8+ T cells from blood, with Jurkat cell RNA spiked in. Subset noted: FACS-sorted CD8+CD4-CCR7+CD45RA+ naive T cells. CDR3 protein: CASSLEPDPSYNEQFF. The DNA for the CDR3 is TGCGCCAGCAGCTTGGAGCCGGACCCCTCCTACAATGAGCAGTTCTTC.